This T cell receptor (beta chain) stems from a study of T cells in Graves' hyperthyroidism and ophthalmopathy. Study background: Peripheral blood was collected at initial diagnosis, before any treatment.

Ten or more counts support this clonotype. What was amplified from RNA transcripts were TCR beta CDR3 regions. The HTBI primer set was used in a first-round RT-PCR of the TCR CDR3. TCRdb reanalysed the multiplex PCR reads using MiXCR and keeps one entry per CDR3 protein. The table shows a few hundred thousand distinct CDR3 sequences, with about 20% occurring only once. The trim removed 4 bases at V and 2 bases at J, leaving 5 bases unmatched. This CDR3 contains 18 residues. CDR1 is SGHNT and CDR2 is YENEEA in the germline V gene. Material: blood. This TCR came from a young man with Graves' ophthalmopathy. V usage is TRBV11-3 and J usage is TRBJ2-1, with 16 positions matching TRBD2. DNA of the CDR3: TGTGCCAGCAGCTGGCTGGGGACTAGCGGGAGGGCCTACAATGAGCAGTTCTTC. Its translation: CASSWLGTSGRAYNEQFF.